This TCR beta chain was captured in a study of T cells expressing NK-cell markers. About the study: Among the eight sequenced donors, seven tested HCMV-seropositive and one tested seronegative. Findings and caveats of the study: In several donors, dominant CD3+CD56+NKG2C+ clonotypes ranked among the top 10 CD8+ clonotypes.

In generating TCR beta cDNA, 5'RACE template switching with UMIs was used. TCRdb re-called the 5' RACE reads, yielding one record per CDR3 amino acid sequence without DNA. The listing contains a few hundred thousand distinct CDR3 sequences. Note on this clonotype: Its target is unknown.

The CDR3 is made up of 14 amino acids. CDR1 DFQATT and CDR2 SNEGSKA come from the germline V gene (reference sequence). The chain has TRBV20-1 and TRBJ1-3. Sequenced: blood T cells: a sorted CD56 or NKG2C T cell subset, CD4+ or CD8+ T cells, or bulk PBMC T cells (not recorded which). The origin of this receptor is a young man in good health. CDR3 in amino acids: CSARSLSSGNTIYF.